The present T cell receptor (beta chain) was sequenced within a study of T cells and Merkel cell carcinoma outcomes. Study results and limitations: In Merkel cell carcinoma, repertoire and T-cell density reportedly predicted outcomes.

Points on this clone: Its specificity is unknown.

This table comes from immunoSEQ multiplex PCR, and its TCRdb copy is limited to in-frame clones, with some not included. The repertoire includes roughly 11,000 clones, around 95% of them detected once, and more than 0.8% sits in the top ten. This clonotype was obtained from a human donor with Merkel cell carcinoma. The sample comprised tumor tissue from Merkel cell carcinoma.

The CDR3 loop is CASSEPWSGREAFF. The CDR3 nucleotides are TGTGCCAGCAGTGAACCTTGGAGTGGCAGGGAAGCTTTCTTT. The chain uses TRBV6-1 and TRBJ1-1; no firm D call. Trimming took off 2 bases at V and 8 bases at J, with 15 bases between the two ends. The V gene's germline CDR1 is MNHNS and CDR2 SASEGT. This CDR3 comprises 14 residues.